This entry describes one T cell receptor (beta chain). The sample belongs to a study of blood T cells in healthy people across ages. Through a sample-barcoded 5' primer and a J-beta primer mix, a second PCR was run for about 6 to 11 cycles. The authors tagged each cDNA molecule using a template-switch adaptor with 12 random nucleotides. TCRdb redid the calling of the 5' RACE reads with MiXCR, one entry per CDR3 protein. Among 1.5 million to 1.8 million distinct CDR3 sequences listed, roughly two fifths were seen once. The CDR3 length is 18 residues. V was clipped by 2 bases and J by 2 bases; unmatched bases: 10. CDR1 is SGHRS and CDR2 is YFSETQ in the germline V gene.

The V call is TRBV5-1, the J call TRBJ1-5; 10 positions agree with TRBD1. The source of this sequence is a young woman in good health. Sequencing was carried out using blood. This CDR3 reads CASSLHPGQGLGNQPQHF. CDR3 coding DNA: TGCGCCAGCAGCTTACACCCGGGACAGGGGCTGGGCAATCAGCCCCAGCATTTT.